This T cell receptor (beta chain) was recovered during a study of spatial heterogeneity in lung cancer. Study-wide context: The study consistently detected more beta-chain than alpha-chain sequences. Strong correlation was found between tumor-region TCR transcript counts and a T cell module score from matched bulk RNA-seq. Regarding the study as a whole: Higher tumor mutation counts went along with higher counts of expanded intratumoral alpha and beta TCRs.

With 0 bases clipped from V and 1 base from J, the junction kept 11 bases outside the gene matches. The CDR3 has 18 amino acids. Germline V CDR1 and CDR2: SGDLS, YYNGEE. Time point noted: sample taken at primary tumor resection. The donors were some 70 patients with non-small cell lung cancer that was early-stage and untreated. The sequenced material consisted of unsorted whole RNA from tumor, nontumor lung or frozen PBMC. TCRdb independently ran MiXCR on the 5' RACE reads; one entry per CDR3 protein. Here the sample spans 3,500 to 4,000 distinct CDR3 sequences, about 5% being singletons. This clonotype is medium-sized in the sample. Its matching antigen is unknown.

The V gene is TRBV9, the J gene TRBJ1-1; 8 bases fit TRBD1. The sample in question was lung tumor tissue, obtained at surgery. The sequence derives from a female donor with early-stage non-small cell lung cancer. The CDR3 is CASSVDKTGGSGNTEAFF. The CDR3 DNA follows: TGTGCCAGCAGCGTAGACAAAACAGGGGGATCGGGGAACACTGAAGCTTTCTTT.